The 14 T cell receptor beta chains below come from one sample, sequenced in a study of cytotoxic CD8 clonotypes in ibrutinib-treated CLL. Clones were sequenced by immunoSEQ multiplex PCR, and TCRdb holds only the in-frame ones, with some missing. The table records under 45,000 clones, around 63% of them present only once. This specimen consisted of PBMCs, obtained at disease progression, from a patient treated with ibrutinib. The receptors stem from a human donor with chronic lymphocytic leukemia.

The chain links TRBV4-3 to TRBJ2-1; 8 bases agree with TRBD2. Germline trimming cut 3 bases from V and 5 bases from J; bases unmatched to any gene: 12. The CDR3 covers 17 residues. Germline-derived CDR1 and CDR2 are LGHNA and YSLEER. The CDR3 DNA reads as TGCGCCAGCAGCCAGGACGTTTTGGGGGGACTAGACAATGAGCAGTTCTTC. Its protein is CASSQDVLGGLDNEQFF.

The chain links TRBV6-6 to TRBJ2-2; D call uncertain. Germline values: CDR1 MNHNY, CDR2 SVGAGI (reference sequence). The ends were cut back, 7 bases at V and 8 bases at J, with 8 bases in the middle. This CDR3 is built from 11 residues. The CDR3 region has the DNA TGTGCCAGCAACATGTGGGGGGAGCTGTTTTTT. Protein: CASNMWGELFF.

This clone was seen only a few times. V usage is TRBV6-6 and J usage is TRBJ1-1; D gene unclear. V was shortened by 6 bases and J by 5 bases, with 10 bases between the two germline ends. This CDR3 has 12 residues. Germline CDR1 MNHNY, CDR2 SVGAGI (reference sequence). The CDR3 is CASSPGFTEAFF. CDR3 DNA sequence: TGTGCCAGCAGCCCGGGGTTTACTGAAGCTTTCTTT.

This rearrangement joins TRBV28 to TRBJ1-3, with TRBD1 matching 7 bases. The CDR3 is 18 amino acids. CDR1 is MDHEN and CDR2 is SYDVKM in the germline V gene. The V and J ends lost 5 bases and 0 bases, in that order; junction bases with no gene match: 13. CDR3 loop: CASSPHRGSYLSGNTIYF. DNA of the CDR3: TGTGCCAGCAGTCCCCACAGGGGATCCTACCTCTCTGGAAACACCATATATTTT.

V usage is TRBV11-3 and J usage is TRBJ1-1; possible D gene TRBD1, 5 bases. This CDR3 is 15 amino acids long. Germline V gene sequence: CDR1 SGHNT, CDR2 YENEEA. Trimming removed 4 bases from V and 3 bases from J, with 15 bases in between. The chain's CDR3 is CASSSIGGEDTEAFF. For the CDR3, the DNA is TGTGCCAGCAGCTCCATTGGGGGGGAAGACACTGAAGCTTTCTTT.

There are a few counts of this clone. The chain recombines TRBV7-3 with TRBJ1-1; possible D gene TRBD1, 6 bases. CDR1 is SGHTA, CDR2 FQGTGA, per germline. The CDR3 is made up of 14 amino acids. Trimming stripped 5 bases from V and 2 bases from J, with 12 bases between. CDR3 amino acids: CASSLGGSNTEAFF. In DNA, the CDR3 is TGTGCCAGCAGCCTCGGGGGCAGTAACACTGAAGCTTTCTTT.

J is TRBJ2-5 and V is TRBV30; D gene unclear. Trimming took 2 bases from V and 2 from J, leaving 24 bases between them. CDR3 length: 18 residues. The germline V gene has CDR1 GTSNPN and CDR2 SVGIG (reference sequence). CDR3 sequence (DNA): TGTGCCTGGAGTCTAAGGCGGAGAACCACCACATTGCAAGAGACCCAGTACTTC. Protein sequence: CAWSLRRRTTTLQETQYF. The full variable domain, in which reference TRBV30 and TRBJ2-5 provide the parts outside the CDR3, is SQTIHQWPATLVQPVGSPLSLECTVEGTSNPNLYWYRQAAGRGLQLLFYSVGIGQISSEVPQNLSASRPQDRQFILSSKKLLLSDSGFYLCAWSLRRRTTTLQETQYFGPGTRLLVL.

The gene calls are TRBV2 and TRBJ2-7; 7 bases match TRBD1. This CDR3 contains 14 residues. Germline assignment: CDR1 SNHLY and CDR2 FYNNEI. Unmatched junction bases numbered 5, after V lost 6 bases and J lost 0 bases. CDR3 sequence (DNA): TGTGCCAGCAGCCCCGGACAGGACTCCTACGAGCAGTACTTC. Its protein product is CASSPGQDSYEQYF.

Only a few counts were recorded for this clone. This chain joins TRBV6-6 and TRBJ2-1; TRBD2 agrees at 7 bases. The CDR3 totals 15 residues. Trimming took 3 bases from V and 4 from J; bases not matched to a gene: 6. The germline CDR1 and CDR2 sequences are MNHNY and SVGAGI (reference sequence). DNA for the CDR3: TGTGCCAGCAGTTATAGAACTAGCGCGTACAATGAGCAGTTCTTC. Translation gives CASSYRTSAYNEQFF.

The chain couples TRBV4-1 to TRBJ1-1; D remains ambiguous. The CDR3 runs 15 residues. With 0 bases removed from V and 2 bases from J, the gap between germline ends came to 10 bases. Germline V lookup: CDR1 MGHRA, CDR2 YSYEKL. CDR3 DNA: TGCGCCAGCAGCCAAGATCTTTCCGGAAACACTGAAGCTTTCTTT. It encodes CASSQDLSGNTEAFF.

V and J are TRBV7-9 and TRBJ2-7, with TRBD2 matching over 8 bases. Germline V CDR1 and CDR2: SEHNR, FQNEAQ (reference sequence). The CDR3 totals 15 residues. The ends lost 3 bases at V and 3 bases at J; junction bases unmatched: 7. CDR3 protein: CASSFSLAEGYEQYF. CDR3 in DNA: TGTGCCAGCAGCTTTTCACTAGCGGAAGGCTACGAGCAGTACTTC. Complete variable domain (other parts from reference TRBV7-9 and TRBJ2-7): DTGVSQNPRHKITKRGQNVTFRCDPISEHNRLYWYRQTLGQGPEFLTYFQNEAQLEKSRLLSDRFSAERPKGSFSTLEIQRTEQGDSAMYLCASSFSLAEGYEQYFGPGTRLTVT.

This clone appeared a few times. This chain joins TRBV28 and TRBJ2-5, with 11 bases identical to TRBD1. V trimming: 6 bases; J trimming: 4 bases; junction bases outside the gene matches: 4. This CDR3 contains 14 residues. In germline, CDR1 is MDHEN, CDR2 SYDVKM. The CDR3 loop is CASRRTGGAETQYF. The CDR3 DNA reads TGTGCCAGCAGACGGACAGGGGGCGCAGAGACCCAGTACTTC.

The chain carries TRBV11-2 and TRBJ2-7, with unresolved D. Trimming cost V 5 bases and J 2 bases, with 16 bases left between them. Germline V gene data show CDR1 as SGHAT and CDR2 as FQNNGV. The CDR3 totals 15 residues. CDR3 nucleotide sequence: TGTGCCAGCAGCCTACGTTTCGACGGTACCTACGAGCAGTACTTC. This codes for CASSLRFDGTYEQYF.

V is TRBV5-5 and J is TRBJ2-7; D may match TRBD1 or TRBD2 (5 bases each). The CDR3 length is 16 residues. Trimming removed 0 bases from V and 2 bases from J, with 15 bases in between. The germline gives CDR1 SGHKS, CDR2 YYEKEE (reference sequence). The CDR3 region is CASSLAEGSRPYEQYF. The CDR3 DNA follows: TGTGCCAGCAGCTTGGCCGAGGGGAGCCGTCCCTACGAGCAGTACTTC.